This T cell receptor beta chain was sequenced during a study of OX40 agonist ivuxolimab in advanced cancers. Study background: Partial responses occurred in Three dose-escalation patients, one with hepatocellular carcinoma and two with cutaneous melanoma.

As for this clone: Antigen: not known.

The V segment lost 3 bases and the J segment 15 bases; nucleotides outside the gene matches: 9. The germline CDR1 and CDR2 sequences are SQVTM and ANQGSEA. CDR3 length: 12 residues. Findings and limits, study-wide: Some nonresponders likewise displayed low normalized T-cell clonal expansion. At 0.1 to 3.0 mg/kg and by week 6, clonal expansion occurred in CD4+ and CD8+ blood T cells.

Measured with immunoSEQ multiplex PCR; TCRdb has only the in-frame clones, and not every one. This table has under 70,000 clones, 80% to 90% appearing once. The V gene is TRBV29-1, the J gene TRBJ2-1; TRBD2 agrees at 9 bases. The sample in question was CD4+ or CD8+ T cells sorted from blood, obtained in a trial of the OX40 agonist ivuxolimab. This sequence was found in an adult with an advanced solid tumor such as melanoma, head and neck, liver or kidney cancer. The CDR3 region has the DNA TGCAGCGTTGAGGATGAGGCGGGAGGGCGGTTCTTC. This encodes CSVEDEAGGRFF.